This entry features one T cell receptor (beta chain) sequence. TCRdb itself ran the RT-PCR reads through MiXCR, one entry per CDR3 protein. The data show about 680,000 distinct CDR3 sequences, 14% seen once. CDR3 length: 14 amino acids. With 5 bases removed from V and 5 bases from J, the gap between germline ends came to 15 bases. CDR1 and CDR2 from the germline V gene are MDHEN and SYDVKM. The source of this sequence is a female donor in good health, serving as a healthy control. Sequenced sample: memory CD4+ T cells from blood. The chain joins TRBV28 to TRBJ1-2; D call uncertain. The CDR3 DNA reads TGTGCCAGCAGTCGCAATGACGTCATATATGGCTACACCTTC. It is translated as CASSRNDVIYGYTF.